These 22 T cell receptor beta chains were all obtained from the same sample, sequenced in a study of cytomegalovirus exposure and HLA in healthy donors. This PCR relied on a set of 60 Vbeta primers and 13 Jbeta primers. Sequencing was performed with immunoSEQ multiplex PCR; in TCRdb, only in-frame clones are kept and a portion is missing. This table holds approximately 100,000 clones, under 80% found once. Sequencing was performed on PBMCs. The receptor set was obtained from a human donor in good health.

The chain combines TRBV6-6 with TRBJ2-7; TRBD2 matches at 8 bases. With V trimmed by 2 bases and J by 0 bases, 6 bases remained unmatched. Looked up from germline, CDR1 is MNHNY and CDR2 is SVGAGI (reference sequence). The CDR3 has 16 amino acids. CDR3 nucleotide sequence: TGTGCCAGCAGTTACGGACCCAGCGGGAGCTCCTACGAGCAGTACTTC. It yields the protein CASSYGPSGSSYEQYF.

This chain links TRBV7-9 with TRBJ2-7; 13 bases match TRBD2. V lost 0 bases to trimming and J lost 6 bases; unmatched junction nucleotides: 2. Germline lookup yields CDR1 SEHNR and CDR2 FQNEAQ (reference sequence). The CDR3 loop spans 15 amino acids. CDR3: CASSLAGTSGIEQYF. In DNA, the CDR3 is TGTGCCAGCAGCTTAGCCGGGACTAGCGGGATCGAGCAGTACTTC.

The V call is TRBV2, the J call TRBJ1-5; 7 bases line up with TRBD1. CDR1 is SNHLY, CDR2 FYNNEI, per germline. Unmatched junction bases numbered 5, after V lost 3 bases and J lost 6 bases. There are 14 residues in the CDR3. CDR3 protein: CASSDSRGFQPQHF. As DNA, the CDR3 is TGTGCCAGCAGTGATTCCAGGGGGTTTCAGCCCCAGCATTTT.

This clone appeared once. A junction end diverges from the germline sequence, so it may reflect a read error. The CDR3 DNA is TGTTCCAGCAGCTCCCTACCACAGGGGTACTCTGGGGCCAACGTCCTGACTTTC. Its protein is CSSSSLPQGYSGANVLTF. V gene TRBV7-9 combines with J gene TRBJ2-6; 7 bases align to TRBD1. The CDR3 sequence is 18 residues long. Germline CDR1 SEHNR, CDR2 FQNEAQ (reference sequence).

V is TRBV6-5 and J is TRBJ1-1; D unclear. V lost 6 bases, J lost 2 bases, and 4 bases lay in between. The CDR3 extends over 11 amino acids. Germline V lookup: CDR1 MNHEY, CDR2 SVGAGI. In DNA form, the CDR3 reads TGTGCCAGCAGCAGAAACACTGAAGCTTTCTTT. Residues: CASSRNTEAFF.

The genes are TRBV18 and TRBJ2-7; TRBD1 aligns across 8 bases. This CDR3 comprises 14 residues. Germline trimming cut 0 bases from V and 3 bases from J; bases unmatched to any gene: 1. Germline assignment: CDR1 KGHSH and CDR2 LQKENI. The DNA of the CDR3 is TGTGCCAGCTCACCACCAACAGGGGGCTACGAGCAGTACTTC. Protein sequence: CASSPPTGGYEQYF.

This sequence joins TRBV6-5 and TRBJ2-7; possibly TRBD2 for D (5 bases). Trimming cost V 7 bases and J 2 bases, with 15 bases left between them. Germline loops: CDR1 MNHEY, CDR2 SVGAGI. CDR3 length equals 14 residues. The DNA of the CDR3 is TGTGCCAGCAAATTACGGGGATCTACCTACGAGCAGTACTTC. This translates into CASKLRGSTYEQYF.

The rearrangement joins TRBV5-4 to TRBJ1-2, with D possibly matching TRBD1 (6 bases). Germline CDR1 is SGHNT and CDR2 is YYREEE (reference sequence). There are 13 residues in the CDR3. V was clipped by 0 bases and J by 8 bases, with 11 bases between them. CDR3: CASSLGQVEGYTF. The CDR3 DNA reads as TGTGCCAGCAGCTTGGGACAGGTGGAAGGCTACACCTTC.

The J gene is TRBJ2-7, the V gene TRBV11-3; D is uncertain. The CDR3 length is 15 residues. The V end lost 1 base, the J end lost 3 bases, and 13 bases lay between the germline ends. The germline CDR1 and CDR2 sequences are SGHNT and YENEEA. The CDR3 bases are TGTGCCAGCAGCTTAGCCCCTAGTAGCCTCTACGAGCAGTACTTC. As protein: CASSLAPSSLYEQYF.

The V call is TRBV5-1, the J call TRBJ1-4; a possible D gene is TRBD1 (6 bases). The CDR3 spans 16 residues. The germline V and J ends were trimmed by 4 bases and 0 bases, with 13 bases remaining between them. The germline V gene has CDR1 SGHRS and CDR2 YFSETQ. The CDR3 sequence: CASSKDSPATNEKLFF. CDR3 nucleotide sequence: TGCGCCAGCAGCAAGGACAGCCCTGCAACTAATGAAAAACTGTTTTTT.

The genes are TRBV13 and TRBJ1-4; D is possibly TRBD1 (6 bases). This CDR3 spans 17 amino acids. The germline V gene encodes CDR1 PRHDT and CDR2 FYEKMQ (reference sequence). V lost 4 bases, J lost 0 bases, and 15 bases lay in between. In DNA form, the CDR3 reads TGTGCCAGCAGCTCACAGAGAGGGGGGGCAACTAATGAAAAACTGTTTTTT. This codes for CASSSQRGGATNEKLFF.

The chain couples TRBV25-1 to TRBJ1-4, with D hard to call. V was pared by 4 bases and J by 4 bases, with 13 bases between. CDR3 length: 15 amino acids. CDR1 is MGHDK and CDR2 is SYGVNS in the germline V gene. For the CDR3, the DNA is TGTGCCAGCAGTGTTTTAGACGGGAATAATGAAAAACTGTTTTTT. This gives the protein CASSVLDGNNEKLFF.

CDR3 protein: CASSVPGVTGELFF. CDR3 DNA: TGTGCCAGCAGTGTTCCAGGGGTCACCGGGGAGCTGTTTTTT. This chain joins TRBV6-6 and TRBJ2-2, with D maybe TRBD1 (6 bases). Germline V gene sequence: CDR1 MNHNY, CDR2 SVGAGI (reference sequence). V was shortened by 5 bases and J by 4 bases, with 11 bases between the two germline ends. The CDR3 has 14 amino acids.

V usage is TRBV27 and J usage is TRBJ2-5; maybe TRBD2 (6 bases). The CDR3 runs 14 residues. The germline V gene has CDR1 MNHEY and CDR2 SMNVEV (reference sequence). V was cut by 3 bases and J by 5 bases, with 13 bases left in between. DNA for the CDR3: TGTGCCAGCAGTTTTAACAGTGCGGGGGAGACCCAGTACTTC. Its protein product is CASSFNSAGETQYF.

In its sample, this clone was seen a few times. The CDR3 protein is CASSSSLPSYNEQFF. DNA of the CDR3: TGCGCCAGCAGCTCTAGCTTACCCTCCTACAATGAGCAGTTCTTC. The chain carries TRBV5-1 and TRBJ2-1; perhaps TRBD2 as D (5 bases). CDR3 length: 15 residues. The ends were cut back, 3 bases at V and 0 bases at J, with 10 bases in the middle. Germline-derived CDR1 and CDR2 are SGHRS and YFSETQ.

V and J are TRBV5-6 and TRBJ1-1; D perhaps matches TRBD1 (5 bases). Germline-derived CDR1 and CDR2 are SGHDT and YYEEEE. The CDR3 runs 14 residues. Trimming removed 4 bases at V and 7 bases at J, with 17 bases between. The CDR3 here is CASSRWTSWFEAFF. CDR3 bases: TGTGCCAGCAGCCGGTGGACATCTTGGTTTGAAGCTTTCTTT.

V usage is TRBV6-1 and J usage is TRBJ1-1; no firm D call. The CDR3 totals 14 residues. The germline CDR1 and CDR2 sequences are MNHNS and SASEGT. The V and J ends lost 6 bases and 0 bases respectively, with 11 bases between them. The DNA of the CDR3 is TGTGCCAGCAGCGGCGGATTCATGAACACTGAAGCTTTCTTT. Translating gives CASSGGFMNTEAFF.

The chain has TRBV30 and TRBJ1-4, with D maybe TRBD1 (6 bases). Germline CDR1 is GTSNPN and CDR2 is SVGIG (reference sequence). The CDR3 extends over 12 amino acids. The CDR3 nucleotides read TGTGCGTGGGGGCTGACTAATGAAAAACTGTTTTTT. This encodes CAWGLTNEKLFF.

This clone was detected many times. V is TRBV5-1 and J is TRBJ1-1, with a weak D call TRBD1 (6 bases). CDR1 and CDR2 (germline): SGHRS, YFSETQ. This CDR3 has 16 amino acids. V dropped 4 bases and J dropped 0 bases, with 16 bases sitting between them. The CDR3 DNA follows: TGCGCCAGCAGCCTAGTTTTTGGACAGATGAACACTGAAGCTTTCTTT. Protein sequence: CASSLVFGQMNTEAFF.

The chain combines TRBV30 with TRBJ2-3; D is unresolved. The CDR3 spans 13 residues. CDR1 GTSNPN and CDR2 SVGIG come from the germline V gene (reference sequence). The V end was cut by 3 bases, the J end by 3 bases, with 10 bases between. The CDR3: CAWRVPVTDTQYF. CDR3 DNA: TGTGCCTGGAGGGTCCCAGTGACAGATACGCAGTATTTT.

J is TRBJ2-5 and V is TRBV13; 9 positions match TRBD1. V lost 5 bases to trimming and J lost 2 bases; unmatched junction nucleotides: 6. Germline CDR1 is PRHDT and CDR2 is FYEKMQ (reference sequence). The CDR3 is made up of 15 amino acids. CDR3 coding DNA: TGTGCCAGCAGCAAACCGGGACAGGGACAAGAGACCCAGTACTTC. Protein product: CASSKPGQGQETQYF.

The chain links TRBV6-1 to TRBJ1-1; 10 bases fit TRBD1. The germline V gene encodes CDR1 MNHNS and CDR2 SASEGT. V was clipped by 6 bases and J by 4 bases; unmatched bases: 2. CDR3 length equals 13 residues. CDR3 residues: CASRRTGGTEAFF. The DNA for the CDR3 is TGTGCCAGCAGGCGGACAGGGGGCACTGAAGCTTTCTTT.